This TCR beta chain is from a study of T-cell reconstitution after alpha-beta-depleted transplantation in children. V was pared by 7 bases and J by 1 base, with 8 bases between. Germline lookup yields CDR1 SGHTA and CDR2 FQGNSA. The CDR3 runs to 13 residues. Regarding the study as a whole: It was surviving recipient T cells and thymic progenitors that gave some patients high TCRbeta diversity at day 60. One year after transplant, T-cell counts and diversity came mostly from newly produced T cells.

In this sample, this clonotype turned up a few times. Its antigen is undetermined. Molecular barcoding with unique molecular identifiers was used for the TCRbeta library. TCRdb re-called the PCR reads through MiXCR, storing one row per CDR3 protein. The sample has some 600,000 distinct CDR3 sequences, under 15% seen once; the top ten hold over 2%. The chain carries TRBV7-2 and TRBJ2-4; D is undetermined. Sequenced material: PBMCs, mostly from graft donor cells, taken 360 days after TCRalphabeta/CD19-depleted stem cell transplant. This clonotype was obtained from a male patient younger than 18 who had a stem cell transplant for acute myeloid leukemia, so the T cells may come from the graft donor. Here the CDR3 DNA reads TGTGCCAGCAACTTCGTGGCCAAAAACATTCAGTACTTC. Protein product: CASNFVAKNIQYF.